The 24 T cell receptor beta chains presented below share a single source sample, sequenced in a study of vaccination and CD4 T cells after COVID-19. Cultured CD4+ T cell DNA was sequenced using the Oncomine TCR Beta short-read assay. TCRdb ran MiXCR on the PCR reads and lists one entry per CDR3 protein. The sample gives around 5,700 distinct CDR3 sequences, 41% of which show up once; roughly 28% is in the top ten. Treatment denoted: roughly 10-day PBMC culture with coronavirus spike peptide pools or control peptides (ViraFEST assay). Gathered ahead of the COVID-19 pandemic (2011-2018) were the CD4+ T cells of the unexposed donor. Antigen specificity for these receptors is unknown. Sequenced: CD4+ T cells from blood, cultured in vitro. The receptors here all came from a human donor in good health.

This clonotype was seen a handful of times. This chain links TRBV7-6 with TRBJ1-5, with 8 bases fitting TRBD1. The CDR3 contains 19 residues. Germline trimming cut 0 bases from V and 5 bases from J; bases unmatched to any gene: 15. Germline lookup yields CDR1 SGHVS and CDR2 FNYEAQ. This CDR3 is CASSLARATAGTGDQPQHF. The CDR3 DNA follows: TGTGCCAGCAGCTTAGCACGGGCCACGGCGGGGACAGGAGATCAGCCCCAGCATTTT.

In its sample, this clonotype was seen a few times. The chain joins TRBV7-9 to TRBJ2-3; D remains unclear. The CDR3 has 12 residues. The V and J ends lost 3 bases and 7 bases respectively, with 8 bases between them. Germline CDR1 is SEHNR and CDR2 is FQNEAQ (reference sequence). CDR3 region: CASSFKGHTQYF. In nucleotides, the CDR3 is TGTGCCAGCAGCTTCAAAGGACATACGCAGTATTTT.

This clonotype was counted only a few times. The chain uses TRBV7-8 and TRBJ2-7, with D tentatively TRBD2 (6 bases). Trimming stripped 6 bases from V and 5 bases from J, with 20 bases between. CDR3 length: 15 amino acids. CDR1 is SGHVS and CDR2 is FQNEAQ in the germline V gene. The CDR3 DNA reads TGTGCCAGCAGGTTGGACTCTTGGCGGGAAAACGAGCAGTACTTC. This codes for CASRLDSWRENEQYF.

V gene TRBV6-1 combines with J gene TRBJ2-7; D is possibly TRBD2 (5 bases). V was shortened by 6 bases and J by 0 bases, with 12 bases between the two germline ends. This CDR3 is built from 14 residues. Germline V gives CDR1 MNHNS, CDR2 SASEGT. The CDR3 DNA is TGTGCCAGCAGCGGACTCTCCAGCTCCTACGAGCAGTACTTC. This translates into CASSGLSSSYEQYF.

This clonotype was counted only a few times. The chain has TRBV6-1 and TRBJ1-6; D perhaps matches TRBD1 (5 bases). Germline V gene data show CDR1 as MNHNS and CDR2 as SASEGT. Trimming left V 7 bases short and J 8 bases short, with 18 bases between. The CDR3 loop spans 15 amino acids. The CDR3 loop is CASKTSGLGDSPLHF. For the CDR3, the DNA is TGTGCCAGCAAAACCTCCGGGTTGGGGGATTCACCCCTCCACTTT.

This clonotype was observed a few times. J is TRBJ2-7 and V is TRBV19; 9 bases map to TRBD1. CDR3 size: 15 residues. Per germline, CDR1 LNHDA and CDR2 SQIVND (reference sequence). V dropped 6 bases and J dropped 4; count of bases not matched to a gene: 10. The CDR3 DNA reads as TGTGCCAGTAGCACCCCCGGGACAGGGTTGTACGAGCAGTACTTC. This gives the protein CASSTPGTGLYEQYF.

The rearrangement links TRBV5-4 to TRBJ1-1; D not certain. This CDR3 is 15 amino acids long. Germline V gene sequence: CDR1 SGHNT, CDR2 YYREEE (reference sequence). The V end lost 6 bases, the J end lost 1 base, and 16 bases lay between the germline ends. CDR3 sequence (DNA): TGTGCCAGCACCACGACAAGCGGGGAGAACACTGAAGCTTTCTTT. This codes for CASTTTSGENTEAFF.

The rearrangement joins TRBV5-1 to TRBJ2-1; 11 bases are a match to TRBD1. The CDR3 consists of 17 residues. With V trimmed by 3 bases and J by 6 bases, 11 bases remained unmatched. CDR1 is SGHRS and CDR2 is YFSETQ in the germline V gene. The CDR3 reads CASSSGQGAFVGNEQFF. DNA for the CDR3: TGCGCCAGCAGCTCAGGACAGGGGGCTTTCGTTGGCAATGAGCAGTTCTTC.

This chain joins TRBV7-2 and TRBJ2-7, with D tentatively TRBD1 (6 bases). Germline CDR1 SGHTA, CDR2 FQGNSA. The CDR3 runs 15 residues. V was trimmed by 4 bases and J by 7 bases, leaving 20 bases between them. As DNA, the CDR3 is TGTGCCAGCAGCTCGTCACGCCCAGGGGCTAGGGAGCAGTACTTC. It encodes CASSSSRPGAREQYF.

By sample fraction, this clonotype is medium-sized. The gene calls are TRBV7-2 and TRBJ1-2; D possibly corresponds to TRBD1 (6 bases). The CDR3 length is 13 residues. CDR1 and CDR2 from the germline V gene are SGHTA and FQGNSA. V dropped 5 bases and J dropped 6 bases, with 13 bases sitting between them. The CDR3 reads CASSKAQGNGYTF. CDR3 in DNA: TGTGCCAGCAGCAAAGCACAGGGAAATGGCTACACCTTC.

This clonotype was seen a handful of times. J is TRBJ1-2 and V is TRBV15; D not resolved. CDR3 size: 15 residues. Germline lookup yields CDR1 LNHNV and CDR2 YYDKDF (reference sequence). The V gene lost 1 base and the J gene lost 8 bases, with 17 bases spanning the gap. For the CDR3, the DNA is TGTGCCACCAGCAGAGCCACAGAACCCCGTAGAGGCTACACCTTC. It codes for CATSRATEPRRGYTF.

This rearrangement joins TRBV6-4 to TRBJ1-6; possibly TRBD1 for D (6 bases). Germline lookup yields CDR1 MRHNA and CDR2 SNTAGT. Trimming pared 4 bases from V and 8 bases from J, leaving 9 bases between. This CDR3 region has 13 residues. CDR3 region: CASSVNRDSPLHF. CDR3 coding DNA: TGTGCCAGCAGTGTCAACAGGGATTCACCCCTCCACTTT.

This chain connects TRBV20-1 to TRBJ2-7; D might be TRBD2 (6 bases). The germline V gene encodes CDR1 DFQATT and CDR2 SNEGSKA (reference sequence). V lost 3 bases to trimming and J lost 3 bases, with 6 bases between them. The CDR3 is made up of 11 amino acids. The CDR3 nucleotides are TGCAGTGCTAGGGACTACTACGAGCAGTACTTC. It codes for CSARDYYEQYF.

The chain couples TRBV7-8 to TRBJ1-1, with 7 bases matching TRBD1. Germline V gene data show CDR1 as SGHVS and CDR2 as FQNEAQ. After removal of 3 bases from V and 1 base from J, the junction contained 5 bases not matched to a gene. The CDR3 extends over 15 amino acids. CDR3 nucleotides: TGTGCCAGCAGCTTTTTCGAGGGGGCGAACACTGAAGCTTTCTTT. Its protein is CASSFFEGANTEAFF.

The rearrangement links TRBV2 to TRBJ2-2; 10 nucleotides line up with TRBD2. The CDR3 covers 13 residues. Per the germline V gene, CDR1 is SNHLY and CDR2 is FYNNEI. V lost 3 bases to trimming and J lost 13 bases; unmatched junction nucleotides: 5. The CDR3 DNA sequence: TGTGCCAGCAGTGATCTAGCGGGAGTTGCGCTGTTTTTT. The encoded protein is CASSDLAGVALFF.

This chain uses TRBV2 with TRBJ2-1, with 10 bases matching TRBD2. The CDR3 runs to 16 residues. The V segment lost 7 bases and the J segment 0 bases; nucleotides outside the gene matches: 6. Germline V gene data show CDR1 as SNHLY and CDR2 as FYNNEI. The CDR3 is CASTASGGNSYNEQFF. Written as DNA, the CDR3 is TGTGCCAGCACCGCTAGCGGGGGTAACTCCTACAATGAGCAGTTCTTC. The full variable domain, rest sourced from reference TRBV2 and TRBJ2-1, is EPEVTQTPSHQVTQMGQEVILRCVPISNHLYFYWYRQILGQKVEFLVSFYNNEISEKSEIFDDQFSVERPDGSNFTLKIRSTKLEDSAMYFCASTASGGNSYNEQFFGPGTRLTVL.

This rearrangement joins TRBV7-9 to TRBJ2-2, with 10 positions matching TRBD2. J lost 3 bases, V lost 3 bases, and 1 base had no gene match. Germline V lookup: CDR1 SEHNR, CDR2 FQNEAQ (reference sequence). CDR3 length equals 15 residues. CDR3 protein: CASSFGLADTGELFF. As DNA, the CDR3 is TGTGCCAGCAGCTTCGGACTAGCGGACACCGGGGAGCTGTTTTTT.

This chain uses TRBV7-9 with TRBJ2-2, with 10 bases matching TRBD2. The ends lost 5 bases at V and 4 bases at J; junction bases unmatched: 7. Germline V gene sequence: CDR1 SEHNR, CDR2 FQNEAQ (reference sequence). CDR3 length equals 16 residues. CDR3 sequence reads: CASSPLAGGGTGELFF. CDR3 DNA: TGTGCCAGCAGCCCGTTAGCGGGGGGCGGCACCGGGGAGCTGTTTTTT. The entire variable domain, with the rest obtained from reference TRBV7-9 and TRBJ2-2, is as follows: DTGVSQNPRHKITKRGQNVTFRCDPISEHNRLYWYRQTLGQGPEFLTYFQNEAQLEKSRLLSDRFSAERPKGSFSTLEIQRTEQGDSAMYLCASSPLAGGGTGELFFGEGSRLTVL.

This clonotype was detected only a few times. V and J are TRBV15 and TRBJ2-2; tentatively, D is TRBD2 (5 bases). From germline, CDR1 is LNHNV and CDR2 YYDKDF (reference sequence). The CDR3 is 14 amino acids. Trimming pared 0 bases from V and 6 bases from J, leaving 8 bases between. CDR3 DNA: TGTGCCACCAGCAGAGAAGGTAGCGCCGGGGAGCTGTTTTTT. Residues: CATSREGSAGELFF.

CDR3: CASSLGTKGNTIYF. The CDR3 nucleotides are TGTGCCAGCAGTTTAGGTACGAAAGGAAACACCATATATTTT. The rearrangement uses TRBV12-3 or TRBV12-4 and TRBJ1-3; D gene ambiguous. V was clipped by 1 base and J by 4 bases, with 8 bases between them. CDR3 size: 14 residues.

This rearrangement joins TRBV12-5 to TRBJ2-3; TRBD1 aligns across 8 bases. The CDR3 is 14 residues long. Unmatched junction bases numbered 6, after V lost 3 bases and J lost 7 bases. CDR1 is LGHNT and CDR2 is FRNRAP in the germline V gene. The CDR3 sequence: CASGFTDRGNTQYF. CDR3 sequence (DNA): TGTGCTAGTGGTTTTACCGACAGGGGAAATACGCAGTATTTT.

The V call is TRBV10-3, the J call TRBJ2-1; 14 bases are a match to TRBD2. The length of the CDR3 is 17 residues. Losses at the gene ends were 0 bases for V and 7 bases for J; bases not matched to a gene: 5. CDR1 is ENHRY, CDR2 SYGVKD, per germline. CDR3 DNA sequence: TGTGCCATCAGTGAGTCGGGACTAGCGGGAGTTATAAATGAGCAGTTCTTC. The encoded protein is CAISESGLAGVINEQFF.

This chain uses TRBV25-1 with TRBJ2-7, with TRBD1 as a possible D gene (5 bases). CDR1 and CDR2 from the germline V gene are MGHDK and SYGVNS. The CDR3 contains 15 residues. With 3 bases removed from V and 0 bases from J, the gap between germline ends came to 12 bases. Here the CDR3 reads CASSEPGLNSYEQYF. The CDR3 DNA sequence: TGTGCCAGCAGTGAGCCAGGGCTTAACTCCTACGAGCAGTACTTC.

V gene TRBV12-3 or TRBV12-4 combines with J gene TRBJ2-7; 9 nucleotides match TRBD2. V dropped 6 bases and J dropped 3; count of bases not matched to a gene: 9. The CDR3 is 15 amino acids. CDR3 in amino acids: CASRPSGAVGYEQYF. In DNA form, the CDR3 reads TGTGCCAGCAGGCCTAGCGGGGCCGTAGGCTACGAGCAGTACTTC.